The T cell receptor beta chain under discussion was sequenced for a study of cytomegalovirus exposure and HLA in healthy donors. PCR involved 60 Vbeta and 13 Jbeta primers. Sequenced by immunoSEQ multiplex PCR; TCRdb stores in-frame clones only, minus some. The table lists 99,000 or so clones, approximately 80% of them singletons. V was pared by 4 bases and J by 0 bases, with 10 bases between. The CDR3 sequence is 16 residues long. The germline V gene encodes CDR1 MNHNY and CDR2 SVGAGI (reference sequence). This clonotype was obtained from a female donor in good health and CMV-seropositive. The sequenced sample consisted of PBMCs. The chain links TRBV6-6 to TRBJ1-6; possible D gene TRBD1, 5 bases. In DNA, the CDR3 is TGTGCCAGCAGTTCTAGGGGAAGCTCCTATAATTCACCCCTCCACTTT. Protein sequence: CASSSRGSSYNSPLHF.